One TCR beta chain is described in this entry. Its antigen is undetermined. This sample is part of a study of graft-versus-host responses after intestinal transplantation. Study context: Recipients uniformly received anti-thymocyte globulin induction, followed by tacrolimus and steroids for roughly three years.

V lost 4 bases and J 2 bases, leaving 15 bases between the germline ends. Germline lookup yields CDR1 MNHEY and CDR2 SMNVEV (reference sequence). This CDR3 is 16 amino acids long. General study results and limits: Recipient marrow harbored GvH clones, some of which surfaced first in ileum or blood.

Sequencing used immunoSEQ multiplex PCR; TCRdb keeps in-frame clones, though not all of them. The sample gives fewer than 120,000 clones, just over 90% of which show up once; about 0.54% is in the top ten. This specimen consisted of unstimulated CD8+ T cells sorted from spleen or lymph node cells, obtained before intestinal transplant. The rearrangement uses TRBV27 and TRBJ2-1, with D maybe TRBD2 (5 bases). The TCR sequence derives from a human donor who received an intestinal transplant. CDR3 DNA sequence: TGTGCCAGCAGTTACGGTGGAGGTAACCCCTACAATGAGCAGTTCTTC. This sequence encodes CASSYGGGNPYNEQFF.